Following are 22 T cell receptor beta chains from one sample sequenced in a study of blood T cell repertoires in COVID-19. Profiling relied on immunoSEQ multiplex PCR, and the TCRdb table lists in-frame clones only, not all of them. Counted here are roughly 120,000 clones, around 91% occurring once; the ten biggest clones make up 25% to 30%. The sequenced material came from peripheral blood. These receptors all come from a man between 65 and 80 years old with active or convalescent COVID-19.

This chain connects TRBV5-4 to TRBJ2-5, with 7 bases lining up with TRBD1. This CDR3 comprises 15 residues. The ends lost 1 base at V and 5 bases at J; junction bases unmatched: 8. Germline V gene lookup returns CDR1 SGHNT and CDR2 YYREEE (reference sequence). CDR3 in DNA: TGTGCCAGCAGCTTGAGGCAGGGGGTTTCGGAGACCCAGTACTTC. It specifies CASSLRQGVSETQYF.

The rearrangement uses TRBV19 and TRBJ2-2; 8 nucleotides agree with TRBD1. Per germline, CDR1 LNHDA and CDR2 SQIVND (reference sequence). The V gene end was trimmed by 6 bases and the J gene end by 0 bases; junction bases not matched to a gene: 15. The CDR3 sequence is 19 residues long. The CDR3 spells CASSDPRDRSIPNTGELFF. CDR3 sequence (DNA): TGTGCCAGTAGCGACCCCCGGGACAGGAGTATCCCGAACACCGGGGAGCTGTTTTTT.

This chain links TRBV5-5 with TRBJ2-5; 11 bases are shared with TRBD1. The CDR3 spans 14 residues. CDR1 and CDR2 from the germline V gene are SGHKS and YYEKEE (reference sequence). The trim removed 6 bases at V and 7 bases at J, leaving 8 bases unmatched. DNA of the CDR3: TGTGCCAGCACCCCTCCGGGACAGGGGGGGACCCAGTACTTC. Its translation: CASTPPGQGGTQYF.

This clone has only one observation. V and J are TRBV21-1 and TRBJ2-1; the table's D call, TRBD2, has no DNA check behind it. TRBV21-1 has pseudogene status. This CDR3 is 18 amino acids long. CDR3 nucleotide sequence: TGTGCCAGCATTTCCGAGGTGGCGGCACCGAGCTCCTACAATGAGCAGTTCTTC. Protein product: CASISEVAAPSSYNEQFF.

The CDR3 sequence: CAWSLTEDQPQHF. The CDR3, as DNA: TGTGCCTGGAGTTTGACCGAGGATCAGCCCCAGCATTTT. This chain connects TRBV30 to TRBJ1-5; D unclear. V lost 2 bases and J lost 5, with 10 bases in between. Germline CDR1 is GTSNPN and CDR2 is SVGIG (reference sequence). The CDR3 has 13 amino acids. Full variable domain (outside the CDR3, taken from reference TRBV30 and TRBJ1-5): SQTIHQWPATLVQPVGSPLSLECTVEGTSNPNLYWYRQAAGRGLQLLFYSVGIGQISSEVPQNLSASRPQDRQFILSSKKLLLSDSGFYLCAWSLTEDQPQHFGDGTRLSIL.

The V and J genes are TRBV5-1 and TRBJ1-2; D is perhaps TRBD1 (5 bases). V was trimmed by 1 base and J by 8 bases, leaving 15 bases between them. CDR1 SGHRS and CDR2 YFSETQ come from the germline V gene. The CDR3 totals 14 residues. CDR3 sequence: CASSLTPGVTGYTF. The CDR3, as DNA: TGCGCCAGCAGCTTGACCCCGGGGGTCACCGGCTACACCTTC.

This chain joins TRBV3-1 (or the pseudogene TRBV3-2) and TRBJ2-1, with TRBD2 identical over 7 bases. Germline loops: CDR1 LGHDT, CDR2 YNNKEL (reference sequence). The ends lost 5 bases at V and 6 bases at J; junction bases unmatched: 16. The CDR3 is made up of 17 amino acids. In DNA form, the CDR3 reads TGTGCCAGCAGCGACTACGGTAGCGGGCTTCAAGGCAATGAGCAGTTCTTC. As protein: CASSDYGSGLQGNEQFF.

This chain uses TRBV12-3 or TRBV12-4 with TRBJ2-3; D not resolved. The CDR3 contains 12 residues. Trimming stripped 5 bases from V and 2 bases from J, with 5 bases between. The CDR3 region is CASSHYTDTQYF. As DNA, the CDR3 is TGTGCCAGCAGTCACTACACAGATACGCAGTATTTT.

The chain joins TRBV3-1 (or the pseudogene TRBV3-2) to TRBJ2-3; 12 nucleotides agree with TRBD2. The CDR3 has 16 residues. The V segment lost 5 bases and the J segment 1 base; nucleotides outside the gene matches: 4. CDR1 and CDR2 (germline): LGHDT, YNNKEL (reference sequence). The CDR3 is CASSALAGGGTDTQYF. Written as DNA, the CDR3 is TGTGCCAGCAGCGCCCTAGCGGGAGGGGGCACAGATACGCAGTATTTT.

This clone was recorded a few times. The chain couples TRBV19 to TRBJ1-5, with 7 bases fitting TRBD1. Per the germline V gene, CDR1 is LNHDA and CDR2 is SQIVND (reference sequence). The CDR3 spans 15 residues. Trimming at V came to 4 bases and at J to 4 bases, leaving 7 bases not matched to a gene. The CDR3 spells CASSRTGTENQPQHF. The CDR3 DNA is TGTGCCAGTAGTAGAACCGGGACAGAGAATCAGCCCCAGCATTTT. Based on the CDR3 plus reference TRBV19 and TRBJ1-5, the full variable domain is DGGITQSPKYLFRKEGQNVTLSCEQNLNHDAMYWYRQDPGQGLRLIYYSQIVNDFQKGDIAEGYSVSREKKESFPLTVTSAQKNPTAFYLCASSRTGTENQPQHFGDGTRLSIL.

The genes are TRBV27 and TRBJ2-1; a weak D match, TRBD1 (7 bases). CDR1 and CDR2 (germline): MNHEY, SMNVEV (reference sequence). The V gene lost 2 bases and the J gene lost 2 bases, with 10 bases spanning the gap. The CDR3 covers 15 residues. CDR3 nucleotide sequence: TGTGCCAGCAGTTTAGCGGGACAGACCTACAATGAGCAGTTCTTC. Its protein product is CASSLAGQTYNEQFF.

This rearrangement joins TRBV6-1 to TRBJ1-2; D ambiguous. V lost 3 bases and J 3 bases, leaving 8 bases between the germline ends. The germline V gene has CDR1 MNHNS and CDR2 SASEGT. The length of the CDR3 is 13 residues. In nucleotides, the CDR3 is TGTGCCAGCAGTGAGGGCAGCTACTATGGCTACACCTTC. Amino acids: CASSEGSYYGYTF.

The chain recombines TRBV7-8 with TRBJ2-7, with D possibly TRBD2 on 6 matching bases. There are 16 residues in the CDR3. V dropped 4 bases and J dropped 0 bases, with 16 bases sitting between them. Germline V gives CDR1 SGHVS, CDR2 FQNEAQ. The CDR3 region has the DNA TGTGCCAGCAGCTGGGAGGCGGGTGGCGGCTCCTACGAGCAGTACTTC. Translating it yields CASSWEAGGGSYEQYF.

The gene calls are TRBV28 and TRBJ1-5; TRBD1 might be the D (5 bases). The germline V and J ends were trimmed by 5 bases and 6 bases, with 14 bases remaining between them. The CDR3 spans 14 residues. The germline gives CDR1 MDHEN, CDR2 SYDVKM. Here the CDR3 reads CASSKRGAGQPQHF. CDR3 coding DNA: TGTGCCAGCAGTAAGCGGGGCGCGGGTCAGCCCCAGCATTTT.

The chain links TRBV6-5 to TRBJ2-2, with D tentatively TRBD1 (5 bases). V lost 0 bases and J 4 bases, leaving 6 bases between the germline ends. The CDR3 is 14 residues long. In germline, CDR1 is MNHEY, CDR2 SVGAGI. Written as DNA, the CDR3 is TGTGCCAGCAGTTACTCCGACAGCACCGGGGAGCTGTTTTTT. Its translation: CASSYSDSTGELFF.

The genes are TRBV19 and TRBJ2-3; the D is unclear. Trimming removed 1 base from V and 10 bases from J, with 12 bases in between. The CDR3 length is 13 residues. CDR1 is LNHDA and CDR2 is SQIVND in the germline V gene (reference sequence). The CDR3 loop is CASSIVGVHPQYF. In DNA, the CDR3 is TGTGCCAGTAGTATAGTGGGCGTACACCCGCAGTATTTT.

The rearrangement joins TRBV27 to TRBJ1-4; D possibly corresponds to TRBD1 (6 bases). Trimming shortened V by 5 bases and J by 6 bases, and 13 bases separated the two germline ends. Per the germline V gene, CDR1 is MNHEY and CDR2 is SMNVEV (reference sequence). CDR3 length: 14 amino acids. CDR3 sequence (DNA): TGTGCCAGCAGTAGGGGAGGGGGATATGAAAAACTGTTTTTT. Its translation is CASSRGGGYEKLFF.

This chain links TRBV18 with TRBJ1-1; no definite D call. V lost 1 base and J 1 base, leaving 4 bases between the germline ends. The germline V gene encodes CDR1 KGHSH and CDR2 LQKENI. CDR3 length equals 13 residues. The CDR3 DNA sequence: TGTGCCAGCTCACCACTAGAGAACACTGAAGCTTTCTTT. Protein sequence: CASSPLENTEAFF.

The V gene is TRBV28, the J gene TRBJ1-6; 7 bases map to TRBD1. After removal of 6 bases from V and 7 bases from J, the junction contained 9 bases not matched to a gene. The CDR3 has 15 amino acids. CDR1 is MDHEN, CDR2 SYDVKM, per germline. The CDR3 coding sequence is TGTGCCAGCAGAGTCTCCCGGGACAGCAATTCACCCCTCCACTTT. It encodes CASRVSRDSNSPLHF.

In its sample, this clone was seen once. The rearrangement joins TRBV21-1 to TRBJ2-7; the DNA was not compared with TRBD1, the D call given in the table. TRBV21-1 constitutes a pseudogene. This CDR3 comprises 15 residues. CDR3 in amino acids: CASSKGHCSPYEQYF. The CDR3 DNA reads TGTGCCAGCAGCAAAGGACACTGTAGTCCCTACGAGCAGTACTTC.

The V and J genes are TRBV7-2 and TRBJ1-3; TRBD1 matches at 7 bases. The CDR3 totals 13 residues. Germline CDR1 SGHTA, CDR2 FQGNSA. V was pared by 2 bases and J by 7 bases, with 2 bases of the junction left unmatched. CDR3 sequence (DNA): TGTGCCAGCAGCTTACCAGGGGGGAACACCATATATTTT. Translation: CASSLPGGNTIYF.

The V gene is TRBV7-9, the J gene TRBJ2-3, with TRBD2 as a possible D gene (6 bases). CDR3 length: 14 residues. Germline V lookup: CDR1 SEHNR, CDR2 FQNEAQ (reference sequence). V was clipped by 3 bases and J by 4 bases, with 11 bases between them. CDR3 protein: CASSLVWGADTQYF. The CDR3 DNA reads TGTGCCAGCAGCTTGGTTTGGGGGGCAGATACGCAGTATTTT.